The TCR beta chain described here comes from a study of neurological immune-mediated disorders. Study-wide results and limits: While HTLV-1-associated myelopathy showed the greatest TCR clonal expansion, multiple sclerosis showed the least, falling below healthy controls. Expanded clones shared no identical CDR3 amino acid sequences across subjects, which suggested private TCR-beta repertoires in all groups.

Regarding this clonotype: The antigen remains undetermined.

5'RACE generated cDNA with 10-nucleotide random UMIs. TCRdb analysed the 5' RACE reads with MiXCR anew, one entry per CDR3 protein. There are tens of thousands of distinct CDR3 sequences in the sample; 10% to 15% occur only once, and roughly 1.3% lies in the top ten. Germline values: CDR1 SGHNT, CDR2 YENEEA. This CDR3 has 13 amino acids. Trimming removed 5 bases at V and 2 bases at J, with 9 bases between. This clonotype was sampled from a female donor in good health. Sequenced: PBMCs. The chain couples TRBV11-3 to TRBJ2-5, with D maybe TRBD1 (6 bases). CDR3 sequence: CASSPDRQETQYF. CDR3 in DNA: TGTGCCAGCAGCCCGGACAGACAAGAGACCCAGTACTTC.